This T cell receptor (beta chain) was captured by sequencing in a study of technical replicates of blood from a handful of donors. The assay was immunoSEQ multiplex PCR, and TCRdb's table has in-frame clones only and misses some. The sample holds over 90,000 clones, 95% seen once. The CDR3 has 14 residues. Trimming took 0 bases from V and 4 from J, leaving 10 bases between them. Germline V gene sequence: CDR1 SGHRS, CDR2 YFSETQ. This rearrangement joins TRBV5-1 to TRBJ1-2; D gene ambiguous. The sequenced sample was T cells isolated from PBMCs. This clonotype was obtained from a human donor in good health. The CDR3 loop is CASSLVGVGYGYTF. CDR3 nucleotides: TGCGCCAGCAGCTTGGTCGGGGTCGGCTATGGCTACACCTTC.